The rows below give T cell receptor beta chains drawn from one sample of a study of T-cell memory formation after mild COVID-19. One entry per CDR3 protein results from TCRdb running MiXCR on the 5' RACE reads. The data show 400,000 or so distinct CDR3 sequences, more than 20% seen once. Sequenced sample: PBMCs or a T cell subset sorted from them (not recorded which). These receptors were collected from an adult woman who had mild COVID-19 (a few samples of this study predate the infection). Cell type and time point are not known. The CDR3 runs from the conserved cysteine through the conserved F or W. The D gene is left open where the match is weak. Size is stated for part of the rows, as once, few or many counts, or as a class when the clone is expanded.

>TRBD1|.|TRBJ2-2|TRBV6-6
TGTGCCAGCAGCCCGGACAGGGCCCCCGGGGAGCTGTTTTTT
CASSPDRAPGELFF
>TRBD2|.|TRBJ2-1|TRBV7-2
TGTGCCAGCAGCTTAATGGGGACTAGCTCCCCCAATGAGCAGTTCTTC
CASSLMGTSSPNEQFF
>TRBD2|.|TRBJ2-5|TRBV24-1
TGTGCCACCAGTGATCCCGGGACTAGCCAAGAGACCCAGTACTTC
CATSDPGTSQETQYF
>TRBD2|.|TRBJ2-7|TRBV6-2/TRBV6-3
TGTGCCAGCAGTTACCTAACTAGCGGGACAGACGAGCAGTACTTC
CASSYLTSGTDEQYF
>TRBD2|few|TRBJ2-1|TRBV4-2
TGTGCCAGCAGCCAAGTGAGCGGGGATTACAATGAGCAGTTCTTC
CASSQVSGDYNEQFF
>.|few|TRBJ2-1|TRBV7-9
TGTGCCAGCAGCTTAGAGGCGGCCTACCCGCGGAACTTC
CASSLEAAYPRNF
>TRBD2|.|TRBJ2-2|TRBV7-9
TGTGCCAGCAGCTTGCCGCTAGCGGGAGCGACCGGGGAGCTGTTTTTT
CASSLPLAGATGELFF
>.|.|TRBJ2-1|TRBV4-3
TGCGCCAGCAGCCAAGACCAGCTAAGAGAGCAGTTCTTC
CASSQDQLREQFF
>.|few|TRBJ2-1|TRBV20-1
TGCAGTGCTAGAACCAGGGCGGCGATCTACAATGAGCAGTTCTTC
CSARTRAAIYNEQFF
>.|.|TRBJ1-5|TRBV20-1
TGCAGTGCTAGAGTTATATGGGAAAGTAATAGCAATCAGCCCCAGCATTTT
CSARVIWESNSNQPQHF
>TRBD2|.|TRBJ2-3|TRBV2
TGTGCCAGCAGGAGGCAAGCGGGAACGCGGGATACGCAGTATTTT
CASRRQAGTRDTQYF
>TRBD1|.|TRBJ2-7|TRBV4-1
TGCGCCAGCAGCCAGTCCCCGGGACAGGGATCCGAGCAGTACTTC
CASSQSPGQGSEQYF
>.|.|TRBJ2-3|TRBV5-1
TGCGCCAGCAGGGCGGCAGATACGCAGTATTTT
CASRAADTQYF
>.|few|TRBJ2-1|TRBV4-3
TGCGCCAGCAGCCAAGGAGGCGCGGGACCAGACAATGAGCAGTTCTTC
CASSQGGAGPDNEQFF
>TRBD1|.|TRBJ2-7|TRBV5-6
TGTGCCAGCAGCTTGTCCGGCAGGGGGATGACCTACGAGCAGTACTTC
CASSLSGRGMTYEQYF
>.|.|TRBJ2-1|TRBV9
TGTGCCAGCAGCGGGGACTTCCCCTCCTACAATGAGCAGTTCTTC
CASSGDFPSYNEQFF
>TRBD2|.|TRBJ2-2|TRBV24-1
TGTGCCACCAGTGATTTTGAGCGGGGTTGGGGCACCGGGGAGCTGTTTTTT
CATSDFERGWGTGELFF
>.|.|TRBJ2-3|TRBV20-1
TGCAGTGCTAGCCGGGATACTAGCACAGATACGCAGTATTTT
CSASRDTSTDTQYF
>.|many|TRBJ2-7|TRBV29-1
TGCAGCGTTGTAGGGGGGACGGTTTCCTACGAGCAGTACTTC
CSVVGGTVSYEQYF
>TRBD2|.|TRBJ2-7|TRBV6-2/TRBV6-3
TGTGCCAGCAGGCTTCTAGCGGCCTTACCCTACGAGCAGTACTTC
CASRLLAALPYEQYF
>TRBD1|many|TRBJ1-1|TRBV7-2
TGTGCCAGCAGCGATCTGACAGGGGGAGGGATGAACACTGAAGCTTTCTTT
CASSDLTGGGMNTEAFF
>TRBD1|few|TRBJ1-5|TRBV6-6
TGTGCCAGCAGCTTCTCAGGGGGACAGGGTCAGCCCCAGCATTTT
CASSFSGGQGQPQHF
>.|.|TRBJ1-2|TRBV19
TGTGCCAGTACCCTAGCGAGGGTCGGGGGCTACACCTTC
CASTLARVGGYTF
>.|.|TRBJ2-7|TRBV7-9
TGTGCCAGCAGCTTAGGGGCAGAGAGCTCCTACGAGCAGTACTTC
CASSLGAESSYEQYF
>.|.|TRBJ2-3|TRBV11-2
TGTGCCAGCAGCCGCCTGGGGCCCGCCAATGGGGATACGCAGTATTTT
CASSRLGPANGDTQYF
>.|.|TRBJ2-7|TRBV15
TGTGCCACCAGCAGAGACCGACGGAGCTCCTACGAGCAGTACTTC
CATSRDRRSSYEQYF
>.|few|TRBJ1-2|TRBV4-1
TGCGCCAGCAGCCAAGCACCCGGGACGAACTATGGCTACACCTTC
CASSQAPGTNYGYTF
>.|.|TRBJ2-3|TRBV7-9
TGTGCCAGCAGCTCCCTACCCCCAGATACGCAGTATTTT
CASSSLPPDTQYF
>.|.|TRBJ2-7|TRBV20-1
TGCAGTGCTAGACGAGTGCACTCCTACGAGCAGTACTTC
CSARRVHSYEQYF
>TRBD2|.|TRBJ2-3|TRBV11-3
TGTGCCAGCAGCTCAGCGGGAGAGGGTACGCAGTATTTT
CASSSAGEGTQYF
>TRBD1|.|TRBJ1-1|TRBV7-3
TGTGCCAGCAGCCCGGACAGGGGGTGGCCTGAAGCTTTCTTT
CASSPDRGWPEAFF
>.|few|TRBJ2-3|TRBV7-3
TGTGCCAGCAGCTCCCCCCTTGAGGGGGGTACGCAGTATTTT
CASSSPLEGGTQYF
>TRBD2|.|TRBJ2-3|TRBV7-3
TGTGCCAGCAGCTCAACCGGGAGGGATACGCAGTATTTT
CASSSTGRDTQYF
>TRBD2|.|TRBJ2-5|TRBV6-5
TGTGCCAGCAGTTACACGGGACTAGCGGTACAAGAGACCCAGTACTTC
CASSYTGLAVQETQYF
>TRBD2|few|TRBJ2-7|TRBV7-2
TGTGCCAGCAGCTTAGCGGGGTGGGGGACTAGCGGCCGGGACGAGCAGTACTTC
CASSLAGWGTSGRDEQYF
>.|few|TRBJ1-1|TRBV7-9
TGTGCCAGCAGCCCCCGGCAATGGGTTACGAACACTGAAGCTTTCTTT
CASSPRQWVTNTEAFF
>TRBD2|.|TRBJ2-7|TRBV10-3
TGTGCCATCAGTGGGGGCCTAGCGGGAGTGAACGAGCAGTACTTC
CAISGGLAGVNEQYF
>TRBD2|many|TRBJ2-1|TRBV5-1
TGCGCCAGCAGCTTGGTAGGACTAGACCCAAGCAATGAGCAGTTCTTC
CASSLVGLDPSNEQFF
>.|.|TRBJ2-7|TRBV12-5
TGTGCTAGTGGTTCGCGGGTTGGCAGGACCTACGAGCAGTACTTC
CASGSRVGRTYEQYF
>.|.|TRBJ2-3|TRBV6-2/TRBV6-3
TGTGCCAGCTACCCGGACCGGCGAACGACAGATACGCAGTATTTT
CASYPDRRTTDTQYF
>TRBD2|.|TRBJ2-1|TRBV7-2
TGTGCCAGCAGCTTTGGGACTAGCGGGTTCGATGAGCAGTTCTTC
CASSFGTSGFDEQFF
>.|few|TRBJ2-7|TRBV11-2
TGTGCCAGCCAGGGTTTCCACGAGCAGTACTTC
CASQGFHEQYF
>.|.|TRBJ2-2|TRBV7-3
TGTGCCAGCAAATTAGGGGGAAGCACCGGGGAGCTGTTTTTT
CASKLGGSTGELFF
>TRBD2|few|TRBJ2-3|TRBV28
TGTGCCAGCAGTGCCACTAGCGGATTCACAGATACGCAGTATTTT
CASSATSGFTDTQYF
>TRBD2|.|TRBJ2-7|TRBV7-2
TGTGCCAGCAGCTTAGGGAGTCGGGGGGGTGGATCCTACGAGCAGTACTTC
CASSLGSRGGGSYEQYF
>.|.|TRBJ2-7|TRBV5-1
TGCGCCAGCAGCTTGGCTGGGCCCGACCGCTCCTACGAGCAGTACTTC
CASSLAGPDRSYEQYF